The source of this TCR beta chain is a study of spatial heterogeneity in lung cancer. Study-wide findings and caveats: Ubiquitous expanded tumor TCRs were observed in blood more at resection than follow-up.

This clonotype came up many times. Its antigen is not identified. A unique molecular identifier was carried by every single TCR cDNA molecule. TCRdb recomputed calls from the 5' RACE reads with MiXCR, one row per CDR3 protein. The data contain about 36,000 distinct CDR3 sequences, 5.2% of them singletons. Time point denoted: sample taken at primary tumor resection. Whole RNA was taken from tumor, nontumor lung or frozen PBMC; it was then sequenced unsorted. Germline values: CDR1 KGHDR, CDR2 SFDVKD. V dropped 6 bases and J dropped 9 bases, with 9 bases sitting between them. The CDR3 has 11 amino acids. The TCR was taken from a female donor with early-stage non-small cell lung cancer. The genes are TRBV24-1 and TRBJ2-3; no definite D call. The source material was PBMCs, sampled at surgery. In DNA, the CDR3 is TGTGCCACCAGTAGGGTAGACACGCAGTATTTT. Translating gives CATSRVDTQYF.